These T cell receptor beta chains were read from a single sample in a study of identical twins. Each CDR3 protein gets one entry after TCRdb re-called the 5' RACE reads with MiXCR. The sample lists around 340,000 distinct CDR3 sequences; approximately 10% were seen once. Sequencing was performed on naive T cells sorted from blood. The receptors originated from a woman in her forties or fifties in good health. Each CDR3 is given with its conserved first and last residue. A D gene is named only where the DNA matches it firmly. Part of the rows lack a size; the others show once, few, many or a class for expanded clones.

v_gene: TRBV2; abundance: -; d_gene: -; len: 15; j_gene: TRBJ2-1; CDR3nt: TGTGCCAGTAGCCCGGACCAAAACTCCTACAATGAGCAGTTCTTC; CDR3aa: CASSPDQNSYNEQFF
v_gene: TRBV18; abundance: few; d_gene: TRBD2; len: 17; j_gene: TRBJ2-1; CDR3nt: TGTGCCAGCTCACCCCCTAACGCGGGAGGGCCTCGAAATGAGCAGTTCTTC; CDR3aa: CASSPPNAGGPRNEQFF
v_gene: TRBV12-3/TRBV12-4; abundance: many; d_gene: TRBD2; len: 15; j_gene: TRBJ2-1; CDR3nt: TGTGCCAGCATTCCGAGCGGGAGGCCCTACAATGAGCAGTTCTTC; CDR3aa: CASIPSGRPYNEQFF
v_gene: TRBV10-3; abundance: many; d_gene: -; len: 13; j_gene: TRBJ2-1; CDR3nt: TGTGCCATCAGTGTTAGTCAGTACAATGAGCAGTTCTTC; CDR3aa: CAISVSQYNEQFF
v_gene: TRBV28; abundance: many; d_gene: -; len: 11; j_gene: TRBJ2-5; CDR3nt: TGTGCCGCGTCTAGCGAAGAGACCCAGTACTTC; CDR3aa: CAASSEETQYF
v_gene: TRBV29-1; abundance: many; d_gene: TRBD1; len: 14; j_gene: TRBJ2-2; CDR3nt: TGCAGCGCCGGACAGGGGCCGAACACCGGGGAGCTGTTTTTT; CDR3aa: CSAGQGPNTGELFF
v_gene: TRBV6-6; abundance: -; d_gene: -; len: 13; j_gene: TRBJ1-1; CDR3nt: TGTGCCAGCAGTCCCTTCGTGGGTACTGAAGCTTTCTTT; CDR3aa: CASSPFVGTEAFF
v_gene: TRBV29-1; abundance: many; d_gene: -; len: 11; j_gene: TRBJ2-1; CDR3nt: TGCAGCGTCTCGGAGGGCGGTGAGCAGTTCTTC; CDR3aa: CSVSEGGEQFF
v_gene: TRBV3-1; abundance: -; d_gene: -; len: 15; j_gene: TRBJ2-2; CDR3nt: TGTGCCAGCAGCCAAGATCCGGGGGCCTCCGGGGAGCTGTTTTTT; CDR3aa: CASSQDPGASGELFF
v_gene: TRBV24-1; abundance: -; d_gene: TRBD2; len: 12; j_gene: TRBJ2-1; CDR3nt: TGTGCCACCATTGGCGGGAGCAATGAGCAGTTCTTC; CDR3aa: CATIGGSNEQFF
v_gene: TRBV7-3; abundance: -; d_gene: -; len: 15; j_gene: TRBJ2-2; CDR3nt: TGTGCCAGCAGCCGAGGACGGTCGGGGATCGGGGAGCTGTTTTTT; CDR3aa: CASSRGRSGIGELFF
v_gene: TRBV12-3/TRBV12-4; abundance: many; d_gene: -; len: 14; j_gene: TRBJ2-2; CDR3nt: TGTGCCAGCAGCCGTAGCGGAAACACCGGGGAGCTGTTTTTT; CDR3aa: CASSRSGNTGELFF
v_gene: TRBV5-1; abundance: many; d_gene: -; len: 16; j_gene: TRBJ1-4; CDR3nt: TGCGCCAGCAGCTTGGGGACACTTCGGATCGTTGGTAAACTGTTTTTT; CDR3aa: CASSLGTLRIVGKLFF
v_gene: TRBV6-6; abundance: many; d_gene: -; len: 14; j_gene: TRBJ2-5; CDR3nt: TGTGCCAGCAGTTACTCAAGGTCACAAGAGACCCAGTACTTC; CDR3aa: CASSYSRSQETQYF
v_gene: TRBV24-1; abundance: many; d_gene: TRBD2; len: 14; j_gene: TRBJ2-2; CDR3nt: TGTGCCACCAATGGGAGGGCCGACACCGGGGAGCTGTTTTTT; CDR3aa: CATNGRADTGELFF
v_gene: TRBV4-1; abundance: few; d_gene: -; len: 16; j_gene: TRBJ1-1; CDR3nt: TGCGCCAGCAGCCAAGCACAGGAGGGGGTAAGAACTGAAGCTTTCTTT; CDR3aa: CASSQAQEGVRTEAFF
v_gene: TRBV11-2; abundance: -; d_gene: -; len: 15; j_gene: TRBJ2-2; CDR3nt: TGTGCCAGCAGCTTAGATCGATGGGGCCCCGGGGAGCTGTTTTTT; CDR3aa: CASSLDRWGPGELFF
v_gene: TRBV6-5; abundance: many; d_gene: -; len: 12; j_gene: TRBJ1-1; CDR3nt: TGTGCCAGCAGTTACACGGGTACTGAAGCTTTCTTT; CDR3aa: CASSYTGTEAFF